A single sample is the source of the 2 T cell receptor beta chains below, sequenced in a study of blood T cell repertoires in COVID-19. Only in-frame clones appear in the TCRdb table, and some are missing; sequencing was by immunoSEQ multiplex PCR. This sample has about 120,000 clones; 90% occur once, and the top ten carry roughly 4%. The source material was peripheral blood. These TCRs come from a woman in her fifties or sixties with COVID-19, enrolled during active disease.

The table lists this clone with a count of one. V is TRBV7-9 and J is TRBJ1-1, with D perhaps matching TRBD1 (5 bases). The CDR3 has 14 residues. Germline V CDR1 and CDR2: SEHNR, FQNEAQ (reference sequence). Deletions cut 1 base from V and 5 bases from J, with 11 bases between. CDR3: CASSLGDSTTEAFF. The CDR3 DNA sequence: TGTGCCAGCAGCTTAGGAGACAGTACAACTGAAGCTTTCTTT.

This clone occurred a few times. V is TRBV14 and J is TRBJ2-2; perhaps TRBD1 as D (6 bases). V was trimmed by 4 bases and J by 3 bases, leaving 15 bases between them. CDR1 and CDR2 from the germline V gene are SGHDN and FVKESK. CDR3 size: 16 residues. CDR3 coding DNA: TGTGCCAGCAGCCCCTTAATCGGGACACACACCGGGGAGCTGTTTTTT. Protein product: CASSPLIGTHTGELFF. The full variable domain, completed using reference TRBV14 and TRBJ2-2, is EAGVTQFPSHSVIEKGQTVTLRCDPISGHDNLYWYRRVMGKEIKFLLHFVKESKQDESGMPNNRFLAERTGGTYSTLKVQPAELEDSGVYFCASSPLIGTHTGELFFGEGSRLTVL.